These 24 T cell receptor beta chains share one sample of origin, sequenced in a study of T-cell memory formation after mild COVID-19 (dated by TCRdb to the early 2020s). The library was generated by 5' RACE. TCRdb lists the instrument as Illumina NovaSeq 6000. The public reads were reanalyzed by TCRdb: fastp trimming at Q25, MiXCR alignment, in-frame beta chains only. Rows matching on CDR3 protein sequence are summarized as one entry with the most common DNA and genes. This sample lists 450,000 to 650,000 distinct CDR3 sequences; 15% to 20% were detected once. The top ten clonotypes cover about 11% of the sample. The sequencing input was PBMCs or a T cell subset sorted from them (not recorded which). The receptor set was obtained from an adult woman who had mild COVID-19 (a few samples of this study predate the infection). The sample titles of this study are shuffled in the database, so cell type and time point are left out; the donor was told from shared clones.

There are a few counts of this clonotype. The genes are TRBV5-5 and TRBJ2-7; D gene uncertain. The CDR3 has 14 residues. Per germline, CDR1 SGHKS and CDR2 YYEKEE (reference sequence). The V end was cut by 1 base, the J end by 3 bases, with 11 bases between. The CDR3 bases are TGTGCCAGCAGCTTGAGTCCGAATCGCTACGAGCAGTACTTC. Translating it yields CASSLSPNRYEQYF.

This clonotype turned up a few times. The CDR3 sequence is CASSLNTEGSPLHF. The CDR3 DNA follows: TGTGCCAGCAGCTTGAACACTGAGGGATCACCCCTCCACTTT. This sequence joins TRBV5-6 and TRBJ1-6; D uncertain. V gave up 1 base and J gave up 10 bases, with 12 bases separating them. CDR1 and CDR2 from the germline V gene are SGHDT and YYEEEE. CDR3 length: 14 amino acids.

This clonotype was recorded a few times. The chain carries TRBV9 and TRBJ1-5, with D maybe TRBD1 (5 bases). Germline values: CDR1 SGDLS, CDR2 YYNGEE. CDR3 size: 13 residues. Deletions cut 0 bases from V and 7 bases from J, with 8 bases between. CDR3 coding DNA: TGTGCCAGCAGCGTAGGGGGCAGCCAGCCCCAGCATTTT. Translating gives CASSVGGSQPQHF.

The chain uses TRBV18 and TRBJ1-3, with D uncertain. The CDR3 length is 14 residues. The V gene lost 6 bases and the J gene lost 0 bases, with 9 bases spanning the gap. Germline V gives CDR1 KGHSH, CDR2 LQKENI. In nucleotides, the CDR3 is TGTGCCAGCTCCCTCGCCCTCTCTGGAAACACCATATATTTT. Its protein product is CASSLALSGNTIYF.

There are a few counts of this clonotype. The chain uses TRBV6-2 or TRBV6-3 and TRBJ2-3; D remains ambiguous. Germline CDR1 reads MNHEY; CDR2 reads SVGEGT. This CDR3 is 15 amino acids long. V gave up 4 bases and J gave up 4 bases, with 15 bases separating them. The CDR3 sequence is CASSSPGSIADTQYF. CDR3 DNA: TGTGCCAGCAGTTCCCCCGGGTCAATAGCAGATACGCAGTATTTT.

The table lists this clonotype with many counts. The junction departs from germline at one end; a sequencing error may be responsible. In DNA, the CDR3 is TGTGCCAGCACCTTAGACAGGGTCGCAGATACGCAGTATTTT. Protein sequence: CASTLDRVADTQYF. This chain uses TRBV7-2 with TRBJ2-3, with 7 nucleotides matching TRBD1. The CDR3 has 14 amino acids. Germline V gives CDR1 SGHTA, CDR2 FQGNSA.

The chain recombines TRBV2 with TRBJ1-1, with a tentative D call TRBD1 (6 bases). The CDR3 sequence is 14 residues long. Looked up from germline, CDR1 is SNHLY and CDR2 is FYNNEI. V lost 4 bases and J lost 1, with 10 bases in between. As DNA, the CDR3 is TGTGCCAGCAGTGGGACAGCGAGGAACACTGAAGCTTTCTTT. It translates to CASSGTARNTEAFF.

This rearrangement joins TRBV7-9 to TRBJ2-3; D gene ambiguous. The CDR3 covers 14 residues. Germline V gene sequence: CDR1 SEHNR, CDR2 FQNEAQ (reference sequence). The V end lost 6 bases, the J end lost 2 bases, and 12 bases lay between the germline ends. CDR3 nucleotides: TGTGCCAGCAGGCCTAATGGTTTCACAGATACGCAGTATTTT. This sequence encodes CASRPNGFTDTQYF.

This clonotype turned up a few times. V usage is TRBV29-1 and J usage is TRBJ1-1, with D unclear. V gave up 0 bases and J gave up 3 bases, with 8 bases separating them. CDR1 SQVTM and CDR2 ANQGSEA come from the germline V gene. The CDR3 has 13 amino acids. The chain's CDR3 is CSVEEGRYTEAFF. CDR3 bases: TGCAGCGTTGAAGAGGGGAGATACACTGAAGCTTTCTTT.

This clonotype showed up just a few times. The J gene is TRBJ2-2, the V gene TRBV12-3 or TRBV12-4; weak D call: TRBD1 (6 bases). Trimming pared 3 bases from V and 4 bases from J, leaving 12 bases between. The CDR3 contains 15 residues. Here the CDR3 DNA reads TGTGCCAGCAGTTTGTGGGGGCGAGGCACCGGGGAGCTGTTTTTT. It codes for CASSLWGRGTGELFF.

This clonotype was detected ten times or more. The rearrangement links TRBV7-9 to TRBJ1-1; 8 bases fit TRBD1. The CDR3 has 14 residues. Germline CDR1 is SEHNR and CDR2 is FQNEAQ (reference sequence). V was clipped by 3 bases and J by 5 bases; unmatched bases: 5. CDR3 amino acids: CASSLQGAGTEAFF. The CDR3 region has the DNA TGTGCCAGCAGCTTGCAGGGGGCAGGGACTGAAGCTTTCTTT. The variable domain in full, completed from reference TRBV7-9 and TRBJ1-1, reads DTGVSQNPRHKITKRGQNVTFRCDPISEHNRLYWYRQTLGQGPEFLTYFQNEAQLEKSRLLSDRFSAERPKGSFSTLEIQRTEQGDSAMYLCASSLQGAGTEAFFGQGTRLTVV.

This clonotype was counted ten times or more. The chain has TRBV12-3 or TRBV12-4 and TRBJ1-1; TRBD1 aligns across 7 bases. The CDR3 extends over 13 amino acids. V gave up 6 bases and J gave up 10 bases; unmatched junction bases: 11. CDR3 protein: CASSLKATGTAFF. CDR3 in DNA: TGTGCCAGCAGCTTGAAAGCGACAGGGACAGCTTTCTTT.

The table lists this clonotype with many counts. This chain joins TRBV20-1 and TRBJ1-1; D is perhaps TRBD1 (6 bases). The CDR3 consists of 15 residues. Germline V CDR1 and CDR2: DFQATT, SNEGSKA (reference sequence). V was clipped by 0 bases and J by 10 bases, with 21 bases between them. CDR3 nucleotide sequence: TGCAGTGCTAGAGAACGAACCACAGGGAAAGAAGGAGCTTTCTTT. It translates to CSARERTTGKEGAFF.

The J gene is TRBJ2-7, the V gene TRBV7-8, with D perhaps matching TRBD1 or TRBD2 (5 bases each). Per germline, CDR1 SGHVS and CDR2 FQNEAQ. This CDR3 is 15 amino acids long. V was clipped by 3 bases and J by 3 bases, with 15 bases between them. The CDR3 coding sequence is TGTGCCAGCAGCTTTCAGGGAGTCTTAGACTACGAGCAGTACTTC. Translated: CASSFQGVLDYEQYF. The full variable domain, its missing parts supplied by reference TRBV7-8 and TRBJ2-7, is GAGVSQSPRYKVAKRGQDVALRCDPISGHVSLFWYQQALGQGPEFLTYFQNEAQLDKSGLPSDRFFAERPEGSVSTLKIQRTQQEDSAVYLCASSFQGVLDYEQYFGPGTRLTVT.

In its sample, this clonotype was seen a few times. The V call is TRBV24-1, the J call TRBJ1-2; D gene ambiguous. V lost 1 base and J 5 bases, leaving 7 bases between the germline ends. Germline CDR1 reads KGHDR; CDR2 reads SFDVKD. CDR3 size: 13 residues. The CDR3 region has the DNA TGTGCCACCAGTGATTTCACGGCTTATGGCTACACCTTC. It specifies CATSDFTAYGYTF.

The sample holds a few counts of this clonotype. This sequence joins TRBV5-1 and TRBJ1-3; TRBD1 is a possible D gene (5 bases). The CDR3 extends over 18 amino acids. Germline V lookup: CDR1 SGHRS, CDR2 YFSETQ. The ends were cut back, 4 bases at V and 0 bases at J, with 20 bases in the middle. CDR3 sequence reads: CASSGGTLTPSSGNTIYF. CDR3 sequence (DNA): TGCGCCAGCAGCGGGGGGACGCTGACACCCTCCTCTGGAAACACCATATATTTT. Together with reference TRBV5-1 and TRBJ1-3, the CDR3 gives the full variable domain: KAGVTQTPRYLIKTRGQQVTLSCSPISGHRSVSWYQQTPGQGLQFLFEYFSETQRNKGNFPGRFSGRQFSNSRSEMNVSTLELGDSALYLCASSGGTLTPSSGNTIYFGEGSWLTVV.

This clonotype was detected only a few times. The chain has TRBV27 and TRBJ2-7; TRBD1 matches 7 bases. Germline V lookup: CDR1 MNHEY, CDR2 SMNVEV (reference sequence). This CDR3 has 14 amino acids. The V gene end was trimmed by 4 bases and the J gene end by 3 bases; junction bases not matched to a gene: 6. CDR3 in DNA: TGTGCCAGCAGTTCGGACAGGTCTATCTACGAGCAGTACTTC. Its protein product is CASSSDRSIYEQYF.

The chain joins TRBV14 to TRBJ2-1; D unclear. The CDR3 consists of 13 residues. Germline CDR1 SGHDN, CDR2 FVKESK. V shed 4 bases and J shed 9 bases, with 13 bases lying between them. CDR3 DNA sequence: TGTGCCAGCAGCCCGTGGACCCCTCGTGAGCAGTTCTTC. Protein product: CASSPWTPREQFF.

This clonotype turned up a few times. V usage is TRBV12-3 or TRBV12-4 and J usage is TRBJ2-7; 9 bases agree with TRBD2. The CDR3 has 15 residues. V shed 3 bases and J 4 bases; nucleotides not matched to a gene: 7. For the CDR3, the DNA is TGTGCCAGCAGTTTCTCGGCGGGAGGGAGTTACGAGCAGTACTTC. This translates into CASSFSAGGSYEQYF.

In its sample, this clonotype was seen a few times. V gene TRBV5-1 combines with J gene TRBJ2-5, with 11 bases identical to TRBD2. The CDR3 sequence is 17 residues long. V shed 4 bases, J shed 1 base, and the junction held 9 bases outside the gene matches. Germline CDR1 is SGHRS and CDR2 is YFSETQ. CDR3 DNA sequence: TGCGCCAGCAGCAAGAGCAAGACTAGCGGGGTCCAAGAGACCCAGTACTTC. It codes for CASSKSKTSGVQETQYF. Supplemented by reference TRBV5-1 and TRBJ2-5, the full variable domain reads KAGVTQTPRYLIKTRGQQVTLSCSPISGHRSVSWYQQTPGQGLQFLFEYFSETQRNKGNFPGRFSGRQFSNSRSEMNVSTLELGDSALYLCASSKSKTSGVQETQYFGPGTRLLVL.

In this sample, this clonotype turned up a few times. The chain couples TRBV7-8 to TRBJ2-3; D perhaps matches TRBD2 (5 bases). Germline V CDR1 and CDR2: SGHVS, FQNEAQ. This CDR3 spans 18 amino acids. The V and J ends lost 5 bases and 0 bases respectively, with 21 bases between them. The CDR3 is CASSPRVGGYSSTDTQYF. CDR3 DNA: TGTGCCAGCAGCCCGCGGGTTGGTGGGTATTCTAGCACAGATACGCAGTATTTT.

The CDR3 is CASSNAGTGVNEQFF. CDR3 nucleotides: TGTGCCAGCAGTAACGCCGGGACAGGGGTAAATGAGCAGTTCTTC. The V call is TRBV2, the J call TRBJ2-1; the match to TRBD1 covers 10 bases. This CDR3 contains 15 residues. Germline V gives CDR1 SNHLY, CDR2 FYNNEI. Unmatched junction bases numbered 8, after V lost 5 bases and J lost 7 bases. Supplemented by reference TRBV2 and TRBJ2-1, the full variable domain reads EPEVTQTPSHQVTQMGQEVILRCVPISNHLYFYWYRQILGQKVEFLVSFYNNEISEKSEIFDDQFSVERPDGSNFTLKIRSTKLEDSAMYFCASSNAGTGVNEQFFGPGTRLTVL.

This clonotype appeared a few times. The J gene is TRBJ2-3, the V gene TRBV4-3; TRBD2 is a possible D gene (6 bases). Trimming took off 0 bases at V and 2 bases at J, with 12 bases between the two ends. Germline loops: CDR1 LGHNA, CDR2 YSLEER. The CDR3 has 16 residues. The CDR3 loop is CASSQDGGTHTDTQYF. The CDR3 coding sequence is TGCGCCAGCAGCCAAGATGGGGGGACCCACACAGATACGCAGTATTTT.

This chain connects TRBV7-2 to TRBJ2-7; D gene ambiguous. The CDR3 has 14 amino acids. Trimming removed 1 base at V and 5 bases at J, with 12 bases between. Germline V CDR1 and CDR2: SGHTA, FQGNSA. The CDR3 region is CASSLDFAANEQYF. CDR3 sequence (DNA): TGTGCCAGCAGCTTAGATTTTGCGGCGAACGAGCAGTACTTC.